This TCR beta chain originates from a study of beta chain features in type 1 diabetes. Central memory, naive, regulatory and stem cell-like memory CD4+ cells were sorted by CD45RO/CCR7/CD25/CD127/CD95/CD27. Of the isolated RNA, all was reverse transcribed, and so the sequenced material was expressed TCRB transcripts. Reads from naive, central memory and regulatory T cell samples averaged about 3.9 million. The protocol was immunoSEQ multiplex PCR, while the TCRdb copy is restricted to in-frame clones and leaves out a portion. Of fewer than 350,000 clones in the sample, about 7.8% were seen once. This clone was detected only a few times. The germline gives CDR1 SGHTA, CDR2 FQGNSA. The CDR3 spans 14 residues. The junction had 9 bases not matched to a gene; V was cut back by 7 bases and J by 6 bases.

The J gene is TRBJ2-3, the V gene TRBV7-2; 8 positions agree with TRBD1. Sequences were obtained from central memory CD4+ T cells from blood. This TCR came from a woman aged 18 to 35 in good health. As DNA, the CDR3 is TGTGCCAGCACTACCCCGACAGGGGCGGATACGCAGTATTTT. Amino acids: CASTTPTGADTQYF.